This T cell receptor (beta chain) was captured by sequencing in a study of graft-versus-host responses after intestinal transplantation. Study context: Every recipient underwent anti-thymocyte globulin induction, then tacrolimus and steroids for three to four years.

The data were produced by immunoSEQ multiplex PCR, yet TCRdb's version contains in-frame clones alone and is incomplete. This sample has 13,000 or so clones, with almost 85% found just once. The CDR3 contains 21 residues. Germline lookup yields CDR1 MGHRA and CDR2 YSYEKL. The ends lost 4 bases at V and 8 bases at J; junction bases unmatched: 24. This receptor was obtained from a human patient who received an intestinal transplant, so some T cells may come from the graft donor. The V gene is TRBV4-1, the J gene TRBJ1-6; TRBD1 matches at 9 bases. The sample consisted of PBMCs, taken after intestinal transplantation. As DNA, the CDR3 is TGCGCCAGCAGCCTCCCCTACGGACAGGGGCTTCGAGGCGTTATACATTCACCCCTCCACTTT. It encodes CASSLPYGQGLRGVIHSPLHF.